The following is a T cell receptor (beta chain) sequence with its context. Its cognate antigen is unknown. This sample is drawn from a study of early T cells in non-severe SARS-CoV-2 infection. Study as a whole: The study sequenced bulk RNA from unsorted whole blood, with chains unpaired. Study-wide results and limits: Anti-spike CD8 responses were favored in VDJdb matching, and private and CD4 specificities were missed.

The germline V gene has CDR1 MDHEN and CDR2 SYDVKM. The V gene end was trimmed by 5 bases and the J gene end by 4 bases; junction bases not matched to a gene: 14. The CDR3 has 17 residues. Individual cDNA molecules carried attached unique molecular identifiers. One entry per CDR3 protein, called by TCRdb with MiXCR from the 5' RACE reads. The data hold around 100,000 distinct CDR3 sequences, with roughly 15% observed a single time. The gene calls are TRBV28 and TRBJ1-1; 9 bases are shared with TRBD1. The source of this sequence is an adult who was a healthcare worker with PCR-confirmed SARS-CoV-2 infection or an uninfected control (not recorded which). Sequencing input: whole blood. The CDR3 here is CASSPGTGRARVTEAFF. The CDR3 nucleotides are TGTGCCAGCAGTCCCGGGACAGGGAGGGCCCGGGTCACTGAAGCTTTCTTT.